This TCR beta chain was documented in a study of metastatic and nonmetastatic thyroid tumors. Background on the study: Repertoire comparisons spanned blood and tumor or nodule tissue from malignant and benign thyroid patients.

Notes on the study in general: In both blood and tumor samples, TCR beta diversity was reported significantly higher for malignant than benign nodules.

This clone was counted ten times or more. Its antigen is as yet unknown. Ahead of thyroid surgery, no patient had received treatment of any kind. In the authors' workflow: A distant-metastasis classifier for papillary thyroid cancer was built using CDR3 differences across clinicopathological groups. Through MiXCR, TCRdb re-clonotyped the PCR reads. The V and J calls here are based on TCRdb, not the publication. The sample holds 75,000 to 100,000 clones, approximately 11% seen once. The length of the CDR3 is 14 residues. J gave up 2 bases and V 2 bases, and 3 bases lay outside the gene matches. Germline values: CDR1 SGHAT, CDR2 FQNNGV.

The receptor was isolated from a female donor with papillary thyroid cancer or a benign thyroid nodule (not recorded which). Some clones in this sample may be carry-over from other donors' samples. The rearrangement links TRBV11-2 to TRBJ2-7; 7 nucleotides match TRBD1. The sequenced sample was blood. The CDR3 reads CASSLFGQAYEQYF. For the CDR3, the DNA is TGTGCCAGCAGCTTATTCGGACAGGCCTACGAGCAGTACTTC.